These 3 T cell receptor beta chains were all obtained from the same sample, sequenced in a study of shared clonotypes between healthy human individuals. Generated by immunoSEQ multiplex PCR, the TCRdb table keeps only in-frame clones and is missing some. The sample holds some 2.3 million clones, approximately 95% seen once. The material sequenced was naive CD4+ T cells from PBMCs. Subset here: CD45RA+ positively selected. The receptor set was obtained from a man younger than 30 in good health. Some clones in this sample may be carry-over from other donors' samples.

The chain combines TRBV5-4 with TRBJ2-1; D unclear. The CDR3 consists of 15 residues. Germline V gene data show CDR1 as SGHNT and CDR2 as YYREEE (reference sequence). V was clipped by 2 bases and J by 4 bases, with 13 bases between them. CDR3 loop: CASSLTQSTYNEQFF. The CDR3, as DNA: TGTGCCAGCAGCTTAACTCAAAGTACTTACAATGAGCAGTTCTTC.

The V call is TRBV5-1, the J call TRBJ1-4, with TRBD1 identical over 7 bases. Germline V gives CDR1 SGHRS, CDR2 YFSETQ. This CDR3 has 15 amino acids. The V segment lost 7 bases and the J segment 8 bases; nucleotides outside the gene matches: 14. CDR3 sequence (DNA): TGCGCCAGCGGGGACAGTGTGGGGCTAGGAGAAAAACTGTTTTTT. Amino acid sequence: CASGDSVGLGEKLFF.

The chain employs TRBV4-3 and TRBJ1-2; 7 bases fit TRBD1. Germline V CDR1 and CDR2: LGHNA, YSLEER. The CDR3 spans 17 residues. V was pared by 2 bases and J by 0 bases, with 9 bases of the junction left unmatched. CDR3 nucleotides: TGCGCCAGCAGCCAAAAGGTTGGGGACAGCACTAACTATGGCTACACCTTC. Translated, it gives CASSQKVGDSTNYGYTF.